This TCR beta chain was recorded in a study of T cells in Graves' hyperthyroidism and ophthalmopathy. Study-level findings and limits: A model built on 13 V-J features separated ophthalmopathy from stable hyperthyroidism. Ophthalmopathy, which appeared later, was predicted by the model a median roughly 6.5 months before onset.

A note on this clonotype: What it binds is not known.

From germline, CDR1 is DFQATT and CDR2 SNEGSKA (reference sequence). The trim removed 5 bases at V and 3 bases at J, leaving 7 bases unmatched. CDR3 size: 13 residues. Amplification yielded TCR beta CDR3 regions, with RNA transcripts as the source. HTBI primers were used for first-round RT-PCR of the TCR CDR3. One entry per CDR3 protein, called by TCRdb with MiXCR from the multiplex PCR reads. Seen here are approximately 690,000 distinct CDR3 sequences, more than 14% observed once, and the top ten hold under 15%. The chain recombines TRBV20-1 with TRBJ2-7, with 7 nucleotides matching TRBD1. Sequenced material: blood. The clonotype originates from a woman aged 50 to 60 with Graves' ophthalmopathy. CDR3 sequence reads: CSAPRGDSYEQYF. In DNA, the CDR3 is TGCAGTGCTCCGAGAGGGGACAGCTACGAGCAGTACTTC.